The 18 T cell receptor beta chains below were found in one sample sequenced in a study of CD8+ T cells in alopecia areata. Investigators isolated RNA and reverse transcribed it into cDNA to act as the sequencing template. The repertoire was sequenced with immunoSEQ multiplex PCR; TCRdb's copy has only in-frame clones and lacks some. The data show approximately 61,000 clones, with about 96% seen just once and roughly 26% held by the top ten. This specimen consisted of CD8+ T cells sorted from blood, obtained at week 0. The receptors shown here come from a human donor with alopecia areata.

The chain couples TRBV29-1 to TRBJ2-3; TRBD2 agrees at 8 bases. CDR3 length: 17 amino acids. Germline lookup yields CDR1 SQVTM and CDR2 ANQGSEA. J was trimmed by 1 base and V by 7 bases; bases with no gene match: 16. In DNA, the CDR3 is TGCAGCGGGTCGGGGGGGGAAGGTCCCTACGGCACAGATACGCAGTATTTT. It specifies CSGSGGEGPYGTDTQYF.

The chain combines TRBV6-1 with TRBJ2-1, with D perhaps TRBD2 (5 bases). The CDR3 covers 14 residues. Germline values: CDR1 MNHNS, CDR2 SASEGT. V lost 1 base to trimming and J lost 7 bases, with 11 bases between them. The CDR3 DNA reads TGTGCCAGCAGTGAAGACCTAGCTTCAAATGAGCAGTTCTTC. Its translation: CASSEDLASNEQFF.

The chain employs TRBV7-9 and TRBJ2-3, with 8 bases matching TRBD2. The CDR3 has 16 amino acids. Per the germline V gene, CDR1 is SEHNR and CDR2 is FQNEAQ (reference sequence). Germline trimming cut 4 bases from V and 2 bases from J; bases unmatched to any gene: 8. In DNA, the CDR3 is TGTGCCAGCAGCTCCCAAAACGGGGGGGACACAGATACGCAGTATTTT. Protein product: CASSSQNGGDTDTQYF. Looking up the rest from reference TRBV7-9 and TRBJ2-3 gives the full variable domain: DTGVSQNPRHKITKRGQNVTFRCDPISEHNRLYWYRQTLGQGPEFLTYFQNEAQLEKSRLLSDRFSAERPKGSFSTLEIQRTEQGDSAMYLCASSSQNGGDTDTQYFGPGTRLTVL.

The chain recombines TRBV27 with TRBJ2-7, with D tentatively TRBD1 (6 bases). Germline V gene sequence: CDR1 MNHEY, CDR2 SMNVEV (reference sequence). Deletions cut 5 bases from V and 5 bases from J, with 22 bases between. This CDR3 contains 16 residues. The CDR3 protein is CASSPLYRVNIDEQYF. For the CDR3, the DNA is TGTGCCAGCAGTCCGCTGTACAGGGTGAATATTGACGAGCAGTACTTC.

This chain links TRBV13 with TRBJ2-4; the match to TRBD1 covers 7 bases. The CDR3 sequence is 19 residues long. The germline V gene has CDR1 PRHDT and CDR2 FYEKMQ (reference sequence). The junction had 16 bases not matched to a gene; V was cut back by 4 bases and J by 1 base. The CDR3 reads CASSSNTLQGPRAKNIQYF. DNA for the CDR3: TGTGCCAGCAGCTCGAACACCCTACAGGGGCCGAGGGCCAAAAACATTCAGTACTTC.

This chain uses TRBV19 with TRBJ2-2, with 7 bases fitting TRBD1. Germline V gene lookup returns CDR1 LNHDA and CDR2 SQIVND (reference sequence). The CDR3 consists of 20 residues. The V segment lost 2 bases and the J segment 0 bases; nucleotides outside the gene matches: 15. The chain's CDR3 is CASSIHQDRLPRANTGELFF. CDR3 bases: TGTGCCAGTAGTATACACCAGGACAGGCTGCCACGCGCGAACACCGGGGAGCTGTTTTTT.

Only a few counts were recorded for this clone. This CDR3 reads CASSQEYLEKLFF. The CDR3 coding sequence is TGCGCCAGCAGCCAAGAGTACCTGGAAAAACTGTTTTTT. This chain connects TRBV4-3 to TRBJ1-4; D call uncertain. V gave up 0 bases and J gave up 8 bases, with 7 bases separating them. The germline gives CDR1 LGHNA, CDR2 YSLEER. This CDR3 spans 13 amino acids.

This rearrangement joins TRBV7-2 to TRBJ2-1, with 9 bases aligning to TRBD2. CDR1 and CDR2 from the germline V gene are SGHTA and FQGNSA. Germline trimming cut 7 bases from V and 16 bases from J; bases unmatched to any gene: 8. This CDR3 spans 11 amino acids. CDR3 sequence: CASIAGGRSFF. The CDR3 DNA is TGTGCCAGCATTGCGGGGGGGCGTTCATTCTTC.

The genes are TRBV29-1 and TRBJ2-7; TRBD1 matches at 7 bases. The CDR3 spans 14 residues. Germline V gene lookup returns CDR1 SQVTM and CDR2 ANQGSEA. V was clipped by 3 bases and J by 5 bases; unmatched bases: 10. In DNA form, the CDR3 reads TGCAGCGTTGACATAGGGGGCTTGTCTCACGAGCAGTACTTC. The encoded protein is CSVDIGGLSHEQYF.

This chain links TRBV5-1 with TRBJ2-7, with a possible D match to TRBD1 (5 bases). The CDR3 is 16 residues long. Germline V gene data show CDR1 as SGHRS and CDR2 as YFSETQ. V was clipped by 3 bases and J by 0 bases, with 16 bases between them. The CDR3 bases are TGCGCCAGCAGCTGGGGTCAGGGAACGAGCTCCTACGAGCAGTACTTC. Translated, it gives CASSWGQGTSSYEQYF.

This clone was detected only once. J is TRBJ2-4 and V is TRBV19, with 7 bases fitting TRBD1. Germline V gene lookup returns CDR1 LNHDA and CDR2 SQIVND (reference sequence). This CDR3 contains 15 residues. V was pared by 5 bases and J by 4 bases, with 8 bases of the junction left unmatched. DNA of the CDR3: TGTGCCAGTAGTCAAACTACGACAGGGAAAAACATTCAGTACTTC. Its protein product is CASSQTTTGKNIQYF.

The chain combines TRBV6-6 with TRBJ1-3; TRBD1 is a possible D gene (5 bases). The CDR3 has 14 residues. V was trimmed by 5 bases and J by 0 bases, leaving 8 bases between them. Germline V gives CDR1 MNHNY, CDR2 SVGAGI (reference sequence). CDR3 in DNA: TGTGCCAGCAGTCTTCAGGGCTCTGGAAACACCATATATTTT. It codes for CASSLQGSGNTIYF.

The chain carries TRBV4-1 and TRBJ2-5; D not resolved. Matching the DNA end better, TRBJ2-7 makes the J call doubtful. The CDR3 has 13 residues. Germline V gene data show CDR1 as MGHRA and CDR2 as YSYEKL. DNA for the CDR3: TGCGCCAGCAGCCAAGGAGACGAGTACGAGCAGTACTTC. It is translated as CASSQGDEYEQYF.

This sequence joins TRBV12-5 and TRBJ2-5; no firm D call. Trimming took off 6 bases at V and 1 base at J, with 12 bases between the two ends. The CDR3 is 14 residues long. Germline V lookup: CDR1 LGHNT, CDR2 FRNRAP. CDR3 in DNA: TGTGCTAGTGGCTCTACAGATCTCCAAGAGACCCAGTACTTC. It encodes CASGSTDLQETQYF.

The chain recombines TRBV29-1 with TRBJ2-5; TRBD1 might be the D (6 bases). The J call may be faulty, since TRBJ2-7 better matches the DNA end. This CDR3 has 15 residues. Germline V gene sequence: CDR1 SQVTM, CDR2 ANQGSEA. CDR3 nucleotide sequence: TGCAGCGTAGCTCCGGGACACTTGAGCTCCTACGAGCAGTACTTC. It is translated as CSVAPGHLSSYEQYF.

The chain uses TRBV11-2 and TRBJ2-7; 9 positions match TRBD2. The J segment lost 4 bases and the V segment lost 2 bases, leaving 6 bases of the junction unmatched. Germline CDR1 reads SGHAT; CDR2 reads FQNNGV. The length of the CDR3 is 15 residues. The CDR3 DNA sequence: TGTGCCAGCAGCTTAAGCGCGGGGGGGCCGTACGAGCAGTACTTC. It codes for CASSLSAGGPYEQYF.

About this clone: The junction does not match germline at one end; this may be a read error. The chain links TRBV6-4 to TRBJ2-3; D unresolved. Germline V gene lookup returns CDR1 MRHNA and CDR2 SNTAGT. CDR3 length: 14 amino acids. The CDR3 nucleotides read TGTGCCAGCAGTGACGGTGTCGGAACAGATACGCGGTATTTT. Translated: CASSDGVGTDTRYF.

The V gene is TRBV29-1, the J gene TRBJ2-1; TRBD2 is a possible D gene (6 bases). V was cut by 6 bases and J by 9 bases, with 18 bases left in between. Germline CDR1 is SQVTM and CDR2 is ANQGSEA. This CDR3 is built from 13 residues. This chain's CDR3 is CSVPGLQGVEQFF. DNA for the CDR3: TGCAGCGTACCGGGACTCCAAGGGGTTGAGCAGTTCTTC.